A selection of T cell receptor beta chains follows, all from one sample in a study of cytomegalovirus exposure and HLA in healthy donors. Repertoires were generated with immunoSEQ multiplex PCR, while TCRdb's copy carries only in-frame clones and drops some. The repertoire holds approximately 200,000 clones, with about 90% as singletons. The sample taken for sequencing was PBMCs. The receptors stem from a woman aged 18-29 years in good health and CMV-seronegative. Each CDR3 is given with its conserved first and last residue. The D gene is left open where the match is weak. The size entry is marked missing in some rows and otherwise reads once, few, many or a size class.

clone size: -; J gene: TRBJ2-6; V gene: TRBV6-6; D gene: -; CDR3 protein: CASREPGANVLTF; CDR3 DNA: TGTGCCAGCCGGGAACCTGGGGCCAACGTCCTGACTTTC
clone size: -; J gene: TRBJ2-1; V gene: TRBV5-4; D gene: TRBD1; CDR3 protein: CASSSPSPGTGYEQFF; CDR3 DNA: TGTGCCAGCAGCTCTCCGTCTCCGGGGACAGGGTATGAGCAGTTCTTC
clone size: -; J gene: TRBJ2-2; V gene: TRBV2; D gene: TRBD1; CDR3 protein: CASSTTGAGTGELFF; CDR3 DNA: TGTGCCAGCAGTACGACAGGGGCCGGCACCGGGGAGCTGTTTTTT
clone size: -; J gene: TRBJ2-7; V gene: TRBV10-3; D gene: -; CDR3 protein: CAISDVLVASEQYF; CDR3 DNA: TGTGCCATCAGTGACGTCCTAGTTGCCAGCGAGCAGTACTTC
clone size: few; J gene: TRBJ1-1; V gene: TRBV10-2; D gene: -; CDR3 protein: CASRGRRAEAFF; CDR3 DNA: TGCGCCAGCAGGGGCAGGCGGGCTGAAGCTTTCTTT
clone size: -; J gene: TRBJ2-7; V gene: TRBV7-6; D gene: -; CDR3 protein: CASSLWEGVGHEQYF; CDR3 DNA: TGTGCCAGCAGCTTATGGGAGGGGGTTGGACACGAGCAGTACTTC
clone size: -; J gene: TRBJ1-3; V gene: TRBV30; D gene: -; CDR3 protein: CAWTKKRVSGNTIYF; CDR3 DNA: TGTGCCTGGACCAAAAAGCGGGTCTCTGGAAACACCATATATTTT
clone size: once; J gene: TRBJ1-5; V gene: TRBV15; D gene: TRBD1; CDR3 protein: CATSDNRGHGQPQHF; CDR3 DNA: TGTGCCACCAGCGATAACAGGGGCCATGGTCAGCCCCAGCATTTT
clone size: -; J gene: TRBJ1-1; V gene: TRBV7-6; D gene: TRBD1; CDR3 protein: CASSLQGAGTEAFF; CDR3 DNA: TGTGCCAGCAGCCTTCAGGGGGCCGGGACTGAAGCTTTCTTT
clone size: -; J gene: TRBJ1-2; V gene: TRBV7-9; D gene: -; CDR3 protein: CASSLIAGTSNYGYTF; CDR3 DNA: TGTGCCAGCAGCTTAATAGCCGGGACATCCAACTATGGCTACACCTTC
clone size: -; J gene: TRBJ2-6; V gene: TRBV5-6; D gene: TRBD1; CDR3 protein: CASQAGQGAFGANVLTF; CDR3 DNA: TGTGCCAGCCAAGCGGGACAGGGGGCTTTTGGGGCCAACGTCCTGACTTTC
clone size: -; J gene: TRBJ2-2; V gene: TRBV6-1; D gene: -; CDR3 protein: CASSVEAGIAGELFF; CDR3 DNA: TGTGCCAGCAGTGTGGAAGCGGGTATCGCCGGGGAGCTGTTTTTT
clone size: -; J gene: TRBJ2-3; V gene: TRBV19; D gene: TRBD1; CDR3 protein: CASSMARGPDTQYF; CDR3 DNA: TGTGCCAGTAGTATGGCGAGGGGGCCAGATACGCAGTATTTT
clone size: few; J gene: TRBJ1-1; V gene: TRBV27; D gene: TRBD1; CDR3 protein: CASRTGGTEAFF; CDR3 DNA: TGTGCCAGCAGGACAGGGGGCACTGAAGCTTTCTTT
clone size: -; J gene: TRBJ1-5; V gene: TRBV6-1; D gene: -; CDR3 protein: CASSEALAGRQPQHF; CDR3 DNA: TGTGCCAGCAGTGAAGCGCTGGCAGGGCGGCAGCCCCAGCATTTT
clone size: -; J gene: TRBJ2-7; V gene: TRBV7-8; D gene: TRBD1; CDR3 protein: CASRPGQNYEQYF; CDR3 DNA: TGTGCCAGCAGACCGGGACAGAATTACGAGCAGTACTTC
clone size: -; J gene: TRBJ2-3; V gene: TRBV30; D gene: -; CDR3 protein: CAWGYFRGNGDTQYF; CDR3 DNA: TGTGCCTGGGGTTACTTTCGGGGTAATGGGGATACGCAGTATTTT
clone size: -; J gene: TRBJ1-1; V gene: TRBV7-9; D gene: TRBD1; CDR3 protein: CASSFGTGAPRAFF; CDR3 DNA: TGTGCCAGCAGCTTTGGGACAGGGGCGCCCCGAGCTTTCTTT
clone size: -; J gene: TRBJ2-7; V gene: TRBV19; D gene: -; CDR3 protein: CASSIDPAYEQYF; CDR3 DNA: TGTGCCAGTAGTATAGATCCCGCCTACGAGCAGTACTTC
clone size: -; J gene: TRBJ1-2; V gene: TRBV7-9; D gene: TRBD1; CDR3 protein: CASSMGTGRGYTF; CDR3 DNA: TGTGCCAGCAGCATGGGGACAGGGCGAGGCTACACCTTC
clone size: -; J gene: TRBJ1-2; V gene: TRBV19; D gene: TRBD1; CDR3 protein: CASRTIRDRGHGYTF; CDR3 DNA: TGTGCCAGTAGGACAATTCGGGACAGGGGCCATGGCTACACCTTC
clone size: -; J gene: TRBJ2-3; V gene: TRBV5-1; D gene: -; CDR3 protein: CASSFTSDTQYF; CDR3 DNA: TGCGCCAGCAGCTTTACTTCAGATACGCAGTATTTT
clone size: -; J gene: TRBJ1-4; V gene: TRBV7-9; D gene: TRBD1; CDR3 protein: CASSPWTGVEKLFF; CDR3 DNA: TGTGCCAGCAGCCCCTGGACAGGGGTTGAAAAACTGTTTTTT